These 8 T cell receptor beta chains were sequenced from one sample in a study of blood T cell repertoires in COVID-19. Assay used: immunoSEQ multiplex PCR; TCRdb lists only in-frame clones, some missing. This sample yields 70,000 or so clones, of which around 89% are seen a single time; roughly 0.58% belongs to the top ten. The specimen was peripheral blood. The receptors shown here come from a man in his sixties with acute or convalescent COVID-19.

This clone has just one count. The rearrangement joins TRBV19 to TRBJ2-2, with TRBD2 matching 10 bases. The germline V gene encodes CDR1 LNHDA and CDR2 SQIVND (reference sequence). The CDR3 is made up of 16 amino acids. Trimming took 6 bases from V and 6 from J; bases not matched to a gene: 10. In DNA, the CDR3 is TGTGCCAGTAGCGGGCCCGGGACTAGCGTGTCCGGGGAGCTGTTTTTT. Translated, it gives CASSGPGTSVSGELFF.

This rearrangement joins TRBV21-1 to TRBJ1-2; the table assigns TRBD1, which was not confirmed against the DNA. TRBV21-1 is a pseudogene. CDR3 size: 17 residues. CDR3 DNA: TGTGCCAGCAGCAATGCAGGGGCCGCCCCCACTAACTATGGCTACACCTTC. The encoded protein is CASSNAGAAPTNYGYTF.

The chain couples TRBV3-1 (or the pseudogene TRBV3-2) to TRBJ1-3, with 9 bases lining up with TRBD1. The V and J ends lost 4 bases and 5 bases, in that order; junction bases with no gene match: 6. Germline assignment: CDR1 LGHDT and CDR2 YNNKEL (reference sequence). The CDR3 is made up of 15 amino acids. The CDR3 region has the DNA TGTGCCAGCAGCCCGCCGGACAGGGGCAGAAACACCATATATTTT. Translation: CASSPPDRGRNTIYF.

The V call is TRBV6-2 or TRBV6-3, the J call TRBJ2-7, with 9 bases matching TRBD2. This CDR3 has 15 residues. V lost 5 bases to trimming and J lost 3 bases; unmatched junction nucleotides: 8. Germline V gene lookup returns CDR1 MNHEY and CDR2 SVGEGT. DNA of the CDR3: TGTGCCAGCAGTCATAGCGGGAGAGGAGACTACGAGCAGTACTTC. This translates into CASSHSGRGDYEQYF.

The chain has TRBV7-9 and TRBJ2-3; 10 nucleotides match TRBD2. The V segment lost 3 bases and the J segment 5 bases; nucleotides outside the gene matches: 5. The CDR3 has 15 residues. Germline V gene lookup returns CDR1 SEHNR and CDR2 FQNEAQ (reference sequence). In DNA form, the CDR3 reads TGTGCCAGCAGCTTTAGCGGGGGGCCGAGAGATACGCAGTATTTT. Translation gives CASSFSGGPRDTQYF.

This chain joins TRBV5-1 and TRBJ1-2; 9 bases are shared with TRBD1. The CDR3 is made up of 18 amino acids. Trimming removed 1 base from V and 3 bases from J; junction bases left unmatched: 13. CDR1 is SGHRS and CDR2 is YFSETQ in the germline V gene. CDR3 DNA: TGCGCCAGCAGCTTGAAGGGACAGGGCAATCGGGATGACTATGGCTACACCTTC. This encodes CASSLKGQGNRDDYGYTF.

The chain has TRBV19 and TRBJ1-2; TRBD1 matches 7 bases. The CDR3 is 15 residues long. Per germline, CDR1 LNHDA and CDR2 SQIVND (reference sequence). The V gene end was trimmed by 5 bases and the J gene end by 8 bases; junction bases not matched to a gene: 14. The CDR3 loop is CASSVQQGQSSGYTF. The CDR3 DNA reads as TGTGCCAGTAGTGTCCAACAGGGACAGTCATCGGGCTACACCTTC. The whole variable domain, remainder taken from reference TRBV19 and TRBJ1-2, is DGGITQSPKYLFRKEGQNVTLSCEQNLNHDAMYWYRQDPGQGLRLIYYSQIVNDFQKGDIAEGYSVSREKKESFPLTVTSAQKNPTAFYLCASSVQQGQSSGYTFGSGTRLTVV.

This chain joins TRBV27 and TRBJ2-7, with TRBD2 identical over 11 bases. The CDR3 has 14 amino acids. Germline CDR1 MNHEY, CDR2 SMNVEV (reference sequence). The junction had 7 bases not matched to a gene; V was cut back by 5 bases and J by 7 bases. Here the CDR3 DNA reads TGTGCCAGCAGTCTTATAGCGGGAGGGGGTGAGCAGTACTTC. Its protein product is CASSLIAGGGEQYF.